This is a list of T cell receptor beta chains from one sample in a study of cytomegalovirus exposure and HLA in healthy donors. Data came from immunoSEQ multiplex PCR; TCRdb stores just in-frame clones and leaves some out. The sample holds approximately 100,000 clones, approximately 66% seen once. Sequenced input: PBMCs. These receptors originate from a woman in her forties or fifties in good health and CMV-seronegative. CDR3s include the opening cysteine and the closing phenylalanine or tryptophan. The D gene is left open where the match is weak. The size field is filled for only some rows; it gives once, few, many or a size class.

.	.	TRBV11-2	TRBJ2-7	CASKRGGAYEQYF	TGTGCCAGCAAGAGGGGGGGGGCCTACGAGCAGTACTTC
TRBD2	.	TRBV10-3	TRBJ2-1	CAISVVAGAAHEQFF	TGTGCCATCAGTGTTGTAGCGGGAGCGGCGCATGAGCAGTTCTTC
.	.	TRBV2	TRBJ2-7	CASSEPRGISYEQYF	TGTGCCAGCAGTGAACCACGCGGGATCTCCTACGAGCAGTACTTC
TRBD1	.	TRBV28	TRBJ2-7	CASKSAGGYEQYF	TGTGCCAGTAAAAGTGCAGGGGGCTACGAGCAGTACTTC
.	.	TRBV10-2	TRBJ2-5	CASSTAGETQYF	TGCGCCAGCAGTACCGCGGGGGAGACCCAGTACTTC
TRBD2	.	TRBV19	TRBJ2-5	CASSRTSGRQETQYF	TGTGCCAGTAGCAGGACTAGCGGGAGACAAGAGACCCAGTACTTC
.	few	TRBV28	TRBJ2-7	CASSFVRPGSEQYF	TGTGCCAGCAGTTTTGTAAGACCGGGGAGCGAGCAGTACTTC
TRBD1	few	TRBV6-1	TRBJ1-4	CASSSGTGSEKLFF	TGTGCCAGCAGCTCCGGGACAGGGAGTGAAAAACTGTTTTTT
TRBD2	.	TRBV4-2	TRBJ2-1	CASSLAGGPVNEQFF	TGTGCCAGCAGCCTCGCGGGGGGGCCTGTCAATGAGCAGTTCTTC
.	once	TRBV19	TRBJ1-1	CASRTLGGNTEAFF	TGTGCCAGCAGAACATTGGGGGGGAACACTGAAGCTTTCTTT
.	few	TRBV11-3	TRBJ2-5	CASSQRTLQAGTQYF	TGTGCCAGCAGCCAACGGACACTGCAGGCGGGAACCCAGTACTTC
TRBD2	few	TRBV6-5	TRBJ2-2	CASSFRDYPTGELFF	TGTGCCAGCAGTTTCCGGGACTACCCAACCGGGGAGCTGTTTTTT
.	.	TRBV6-5	TRBJ2-3	CASSAFQAQYF	TGTGCCAGCAGTGCTTTCCAGGCGCAGTATTTT